A single TCR beta chain is shown here with its context. The sample originates from a study of blood T cell repertoires in COVID-19. Study in general: The United States, Italy and Spain were the sources of the acute and convalescent COVID-19 samples. The analysed material was cDNA or gDNA that came from T cells, B-cell-depleted T cells, or PBMCs.

In the original processing: Amplification of reference gene primers was used by the study to estimate nucleated cell counts. This table comes from immunoSEQ multiplex PCR, and its TCRdb copy is limited to in-frame clones, with some not included. That table is the source of V, J and clone size, and D and trimming were worked out from the DNA. Seen here are about 170,000 clones, roughly 90% observed once, and the top ten hold about 5.3%. The germline V gene encodes CDR1 SGHNT and CDR2 YYREEE (reference sequence). J was trimmed by 1 base and V by 7 bases; bases with no gene match: 8. The CDR3 runs 14 residues.

The receptor comes from a young man with COVID-19, enrolled during active disease. The chain links TRBV5-4 to TRBJ2-7; 7 positions match TRBD1. The source material was peripheral blood. CDR3 residues: CASGSRDSSYEQYF. For the CDR3, the DNA is TGTGCCAGCGGCTCACGGGACAGTTCCTACGAGCAGTACTTC.